This TCR beta chain was sequenced in a study of T-cell reconstitution after alpha-beta-depleted transplantation in children (TCRdb year 2016). The study in broad terms: T-cell immune reconstitution after TCRalphabeta/CD19-depleted allogeneic hematopoietic cell transplantation in children was quantitatively tracked in the study by means of TCR repertoire profiling. Results the study describes overall, beyond this receptor: About two months after transplant, the apparently early recovery of alphabetaT-cell counts reportedly depended on just several hundred clones that had expanded rapidly and came from non-depleted graft cells. Hyperexpanded clone frequencies declined over subsequent months; after one year, T-cell counts and TCRbeta diversity were mostly attributed to newly produced T cells. The high TCRbeta diversity at day 60 in some patients was ascribed to recipient T cells and intrathymic progenitors that had survived conditioning.

This clonotype was found a few times. The specificity of this receptor is unknown. Per-base qualities were not stored, and no clone one base away is much larger. Library preparation was by PCR. Data came from an Illumina HiSeq 2500. Molecular barcoding was employed in the preparation of TCR libraries, with unique molecular identifiers being used to normalize TCRbeta repertoire quantification. In-frame beta chains were kept once TCRdb had trimmed the public reads at Q25 with fastp and called clones with MiXCR. Each entry merges the rows of one CDR3 protein and shows their most common DNA and genes. Counted in this sample were around 100,000 distinct CDR3 sequences; approximately 10% of them appeared once. Clones ranked in the top ten supply under 35% of the sample. The treatment or condition label, as the study defines it: allogeneic hematopoietic cell transplantation with graft depleted of TCRalphabeta T cells and CD19 B cells. The transplant recipients were children given TCRalphabeta/CD19-depleted allogeneic hematopoietic cell grafts.

According to the germline V gene (reference sequence), CDR1 reads DFQATT and CDR2 reads SNEGSKA. The CDR3 sequence holds 13 residues, the cysteine and phenylalanine included. Only the CDR3 DNA is retained, 39 bases long and in frame from the first base. The source material was PBMCs, sampled before TCRalphabeta/CD19-depleted stem cell transplant. The chain was built from TRBV20-1 and TRBJ2-1; no confident D gene assignment can be made. The clonotype originates from a boy younger than 10 with acute lymphoblastic leukemia, due to receive a stem cell transplant. The nucleotide sequence reads as follows: TGCAACCCGACCCGGGTATCCTACAATGAGCAGTTCTTC. Its translation reads: CNPTRVSYNEQFF.